This T cell receptor beta chain was obtained from a study of T cell responses to AZD1222 COVID-19 vaccine. TCRdb's table, derived via immunoSEQ multiplex PCR, lists solely in-frame clones and lacks some. This sample has 150,000 to 200,000 clones, with 90% found just once. Germline CDR1 is SGHTA and CDR2 is FQGTGA. V dropped 1 base and J dropped 2 bases, with 8 bases sitting between them. This CDR3 spans 14 amino acids. As to this clone: Its specificity is unknown. The same CDR3 can be traced to other DNA sequences in this sample.

Study results and limitations: Reportedly, close to half of spike-specific TCRs are directed against unmutated variant regions.

The receptor was derived from an adult in good health. This specimen was peripheral blood, taken on day 0 of AZD1222 vaccination. The rearrangement uses TRBV7-3 and TRBJ2-5, with a weak D call TRBD2 (6 bases). The CDR3 sequence is CASSLMGGQETQYF. For the CDR3, the DNA is TGTGCCAGCAGCTTAATGGGGGGACAAGAGACCCAGTACTTC.